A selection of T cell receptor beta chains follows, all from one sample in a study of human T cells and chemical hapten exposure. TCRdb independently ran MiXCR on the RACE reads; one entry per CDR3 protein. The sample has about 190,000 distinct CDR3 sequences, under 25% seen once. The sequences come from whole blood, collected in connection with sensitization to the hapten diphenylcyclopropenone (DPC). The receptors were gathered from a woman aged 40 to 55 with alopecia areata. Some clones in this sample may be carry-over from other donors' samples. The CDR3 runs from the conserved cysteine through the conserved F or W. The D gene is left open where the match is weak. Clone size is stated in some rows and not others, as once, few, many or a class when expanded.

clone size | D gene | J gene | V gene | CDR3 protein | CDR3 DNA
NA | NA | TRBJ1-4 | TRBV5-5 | CASSRVSGEKLFF | TGTGCCAGCAGCCGCGTTTCGGGCGAAAAACTGTTTTTT
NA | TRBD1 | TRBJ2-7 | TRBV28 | CASRNGQGAYEQYF | TGTGCCAGCCGAAACGGACAGGGGGCTTACGAGCAGTACTTC
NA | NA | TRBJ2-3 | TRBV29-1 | CSAAQDTQYF | TGCAGCGCCGCACAAGATACGCAGTATTTT
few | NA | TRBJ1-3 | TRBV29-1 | CSVEGEDHSGNTIYF | TGCAGCGTTGAAGGCGAGGATCACTCTGGAAACACCATATATTTT
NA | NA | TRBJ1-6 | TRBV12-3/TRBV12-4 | CASSPTGGGPLHF | TGTGCCAGCAGCCCTACGGGGGGCGGGCCCCTCCACTTT
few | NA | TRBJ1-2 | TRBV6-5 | CASSYSAGLRGRTF | TGTGCCAGCAGTTACTCCGCAGGTCTGCGGGGGAGAACCTTC
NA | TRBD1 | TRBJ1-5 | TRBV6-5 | CASSYSGTVDQPQHF | TGTGCCAGCAGTTACTCAGGGACAGTCGATCAGCCCCAGCATTTT
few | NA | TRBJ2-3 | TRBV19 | CASSIPGRGQYF | TGTGCCAGTAGTATACCCGGACGCGGTCAGTATTTT
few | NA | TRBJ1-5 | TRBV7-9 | CASSLVGEPQHF | TGTGCCAGCAGCTTAGTGGGGGAGCCCCAGCATTTT
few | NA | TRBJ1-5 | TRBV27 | CASSLSSGVQPQHF | TGTGCCAGCAGTTTATCATCCGGGGTTCAGCCCCAGCATTTT
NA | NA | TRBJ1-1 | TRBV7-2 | CASSLGLGGGKNTEAFF | TGTGCCAGCAGCTTAGGATTGGGTGGGGGAAAGAACACTGAAGCTTTCTTT